This T cell receptor beta chain was sequenced in a study of T cell changes during pregnancy in multiple sclerosis (dated by TCRdb to the late 2010s). Regarding the complete study: In women with multiple sclerosis, the researchers looked at how the T cell repertoire shifted as pregnancy progressed.

CDR1 and CDR2 were assigned from the germline V gene as SGHRS and YFSETQ. Inclusive of the bounding cysteine and phenylalanine, the CDR3 is 14 residues long. Here the CDR3 DNA is all that survives: 42 bases in frame from base 1. V is shortened by 0 bases, J by 4 bases, and the region joining them spans 7 bases. The library was prepared using the immunoSEQ multiplex PCR assay. TCRdb stores this immuneACCESS table with in-frame sequences only. Part of the clones is absent; in the studies checked, under half of the shortfall reflects unresolved V genes, and no reason is known for the rest. A total of 25,000 to 30,000 clones appear in this sample, 85% to 90% of them only once. The ten largest make up 7% to 9% of the sample. Worth noting for this clone: This clone's antigen is unknown. Base qualities were left out, and no much larger clone turns up one base away.

The sequence came from a female donor with multiple sclerosis, enrolled in a pregnancy study. This material consisted of CD8+ T cells from peripheral blood mononuclear cells, taken before pregnancy. This chain is built from TRBV5-1 and TRBJ2-2; possibly the D gene is TRBD1, per 5 matching bases. The bases are TGCGCCAGCAGCTTGGGCAGGGTCACCGGGGAGCTGTTTTTT. Its protein is CASSLGRVTGELFF.